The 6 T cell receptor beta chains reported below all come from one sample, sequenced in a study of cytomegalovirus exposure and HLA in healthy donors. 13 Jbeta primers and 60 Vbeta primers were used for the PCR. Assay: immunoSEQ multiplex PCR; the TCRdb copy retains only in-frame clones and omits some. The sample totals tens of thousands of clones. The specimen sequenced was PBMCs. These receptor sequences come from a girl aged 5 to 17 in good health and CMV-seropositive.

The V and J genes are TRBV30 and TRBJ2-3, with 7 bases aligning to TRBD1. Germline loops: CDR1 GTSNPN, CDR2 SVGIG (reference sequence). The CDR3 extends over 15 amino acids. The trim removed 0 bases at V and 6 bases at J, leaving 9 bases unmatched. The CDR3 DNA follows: TGTGCCTGGAGTGTATTGGGGCAGGGGGAGGATACGCAGTATTTT. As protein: CAWSVLGQGEDTQYF.

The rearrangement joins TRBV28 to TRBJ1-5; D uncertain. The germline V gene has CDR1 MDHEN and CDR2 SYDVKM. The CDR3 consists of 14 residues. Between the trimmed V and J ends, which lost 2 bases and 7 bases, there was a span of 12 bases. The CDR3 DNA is TGTGCCAGCAGTTTACGAGAACTAGGGCAGCCCCAGCATTTT. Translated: CASSLRELGQPQHF.

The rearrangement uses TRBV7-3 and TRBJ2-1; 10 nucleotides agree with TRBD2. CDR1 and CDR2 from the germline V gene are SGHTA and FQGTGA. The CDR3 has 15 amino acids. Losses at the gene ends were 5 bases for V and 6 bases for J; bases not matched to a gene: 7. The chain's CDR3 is CASSEAGGPLNEQFF. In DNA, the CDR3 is TGTGCCAGCAGCGAAGCGGGGGGGCCACTCAATGAGCAGTTCTTC.

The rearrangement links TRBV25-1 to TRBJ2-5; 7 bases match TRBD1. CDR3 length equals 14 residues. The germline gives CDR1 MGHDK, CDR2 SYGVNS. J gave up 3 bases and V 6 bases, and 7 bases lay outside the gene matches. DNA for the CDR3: TGTGCCAGCAGGGAACGGGGACAGAAAGAGACCCAGTACTTC. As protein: CASRERGQKETQYF. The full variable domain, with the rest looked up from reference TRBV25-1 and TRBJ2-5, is EADIYQTPRYLVIGTGKKITLECSQTMGHDKMYWYQQDPGMELHLIHYSYGVNSTEKGDLSSESTVSRIRTEHFPLTLESARPSHTSQYLCASRERGQKETQYFGPGTRLLVL.

The CDR3 reads CASSLTQGSGNTIYF. Written as DNA, the CDR3 is TGTGCCAGCAGCTTAACACAGGGCTCTGGAAACACCATATATTTT. The chain recombines TRBV7-2 with TRBJ1-3, with D perhaps matching TRBD1 (6 bases). The germline CDR1 and CDR2 sequences are SGHTA and FQGNSA. This CDR3 is built from 15 residues. The ends were cut back, 2 bases at V and 0 bases at J, with 8 bases in the middle.

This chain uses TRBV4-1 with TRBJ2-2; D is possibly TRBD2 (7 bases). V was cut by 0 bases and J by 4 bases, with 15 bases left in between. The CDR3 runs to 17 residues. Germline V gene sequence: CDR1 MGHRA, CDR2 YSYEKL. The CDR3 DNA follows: TGCGCCAGCAGCCAAGATCCGGGGGGCGCGGGCACCGGGGAGCTGTTTTTT. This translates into CASSQDPGGAGTGELFF.